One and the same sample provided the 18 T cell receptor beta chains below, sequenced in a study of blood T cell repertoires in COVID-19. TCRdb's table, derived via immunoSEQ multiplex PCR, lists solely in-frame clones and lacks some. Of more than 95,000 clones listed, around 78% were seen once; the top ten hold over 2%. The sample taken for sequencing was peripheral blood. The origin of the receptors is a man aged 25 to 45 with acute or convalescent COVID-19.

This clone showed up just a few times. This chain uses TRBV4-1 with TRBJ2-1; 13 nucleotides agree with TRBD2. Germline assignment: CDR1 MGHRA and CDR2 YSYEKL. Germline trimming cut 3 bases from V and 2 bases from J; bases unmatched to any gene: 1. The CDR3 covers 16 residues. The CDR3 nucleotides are TGCGCCAGCAGCCAGGGGACTAGCGGGACCTACAATGAGCAGTTCTTC. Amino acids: CASSQGTSGTYNEQFF.

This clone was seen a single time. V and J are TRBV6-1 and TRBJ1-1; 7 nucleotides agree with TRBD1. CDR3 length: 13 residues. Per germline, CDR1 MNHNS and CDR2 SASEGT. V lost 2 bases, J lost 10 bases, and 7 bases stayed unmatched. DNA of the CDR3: TGTGCCAGCAGTGAAATGGCAGGGGGAATAGCTTTCTTT. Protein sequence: CASSEMAGGIAFF.

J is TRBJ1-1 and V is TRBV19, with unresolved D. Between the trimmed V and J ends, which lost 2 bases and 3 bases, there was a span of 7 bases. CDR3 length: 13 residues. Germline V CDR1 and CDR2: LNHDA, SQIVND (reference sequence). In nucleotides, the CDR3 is TGTGCCAGTAGTATATCCGGGGACACTGAAGCTTTCTTT. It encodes CASSISGDTEAFF. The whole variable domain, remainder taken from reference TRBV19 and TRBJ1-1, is DGGITQSPKYLFRKEGQNVTLSCEQNLNHDAMYWYRQDPGQGLRLIYYSQIVNDFQKGDIAEGYSVSREKKESFPLTVTSAQKNPTAFYLCASSISGDTEAFFGQGTRLTVV.

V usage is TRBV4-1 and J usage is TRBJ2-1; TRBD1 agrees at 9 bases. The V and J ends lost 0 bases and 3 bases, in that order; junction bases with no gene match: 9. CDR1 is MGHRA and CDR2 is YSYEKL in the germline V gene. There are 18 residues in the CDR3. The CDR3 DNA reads TGCGCCAGCAGCCAAGATATACCGGACAGGGGCTTCTACAATGAGCAGTTCTTC. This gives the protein CASSQDIPDRGFYNEQFF.

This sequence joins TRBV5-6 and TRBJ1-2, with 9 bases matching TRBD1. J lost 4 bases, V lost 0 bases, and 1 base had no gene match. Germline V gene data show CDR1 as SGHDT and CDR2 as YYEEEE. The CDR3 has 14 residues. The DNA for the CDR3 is TGTGCCAGCAGCTTGGGGGACAGGGTCTATGGCTACACCTTC. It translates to CASSLGDRVYGYTF.

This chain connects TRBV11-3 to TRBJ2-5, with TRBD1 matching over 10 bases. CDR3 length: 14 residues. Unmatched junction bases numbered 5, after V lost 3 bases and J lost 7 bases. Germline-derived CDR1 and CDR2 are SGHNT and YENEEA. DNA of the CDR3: TGTGCCAGCAGCTTGACAGGGGGCTCGGGGACCCAGTACTTC. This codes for CASSLTGGSGTQYF.

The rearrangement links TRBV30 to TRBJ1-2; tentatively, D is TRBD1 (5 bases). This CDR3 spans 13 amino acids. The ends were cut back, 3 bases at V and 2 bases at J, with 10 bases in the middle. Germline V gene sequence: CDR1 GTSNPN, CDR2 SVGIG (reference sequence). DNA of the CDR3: TGTGCCTGGAGCAACAGGATAAACTATGGCTACACCTTC. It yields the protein CAWSNRINYGYTF.

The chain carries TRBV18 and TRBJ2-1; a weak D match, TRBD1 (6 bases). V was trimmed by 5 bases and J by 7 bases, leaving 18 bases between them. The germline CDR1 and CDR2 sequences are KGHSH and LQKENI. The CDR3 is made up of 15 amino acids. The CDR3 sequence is CASSVQGKDGNEQFF. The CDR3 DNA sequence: TGTGCCAGCTCAGTACAGGGAAAAGATGGGAATGAGCAGTTCTTC.

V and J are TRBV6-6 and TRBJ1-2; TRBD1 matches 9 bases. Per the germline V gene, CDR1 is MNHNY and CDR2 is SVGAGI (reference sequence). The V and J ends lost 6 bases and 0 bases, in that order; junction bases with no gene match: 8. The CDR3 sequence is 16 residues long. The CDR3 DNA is TGTGCCAGCAGGGGCCCGACAGGGGGGACTAACTATGGCTACACCTTC. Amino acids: CASRGPTGGTNYGYTF.

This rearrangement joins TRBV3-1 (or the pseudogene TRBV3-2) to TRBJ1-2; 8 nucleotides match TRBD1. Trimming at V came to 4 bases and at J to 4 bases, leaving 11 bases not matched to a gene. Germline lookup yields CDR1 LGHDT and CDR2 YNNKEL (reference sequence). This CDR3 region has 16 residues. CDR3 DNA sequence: TGTGCCAGCAGCCCCTCCTCGACAGGGGTGGCCTATGGCTACACCTTC. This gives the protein CASSPSSTGVAYGYTF.

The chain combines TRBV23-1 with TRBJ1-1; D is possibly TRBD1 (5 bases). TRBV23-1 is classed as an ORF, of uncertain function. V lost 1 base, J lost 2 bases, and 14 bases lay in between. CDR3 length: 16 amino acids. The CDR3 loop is CASSQCENRTNTEAFF. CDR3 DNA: TGCGCCAGCAGTCAATGTGAAAACAGGACAAACACTGAAGCTTTCTTT.

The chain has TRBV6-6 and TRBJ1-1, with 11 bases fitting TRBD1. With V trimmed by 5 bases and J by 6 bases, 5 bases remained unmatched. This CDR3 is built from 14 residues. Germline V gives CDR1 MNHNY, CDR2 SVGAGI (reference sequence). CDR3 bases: TGTGCCAGCAGTCCGGGACAGGGGGTGTCTGAAGCTTTCTTT. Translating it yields CASSPGQGVSEAFF.

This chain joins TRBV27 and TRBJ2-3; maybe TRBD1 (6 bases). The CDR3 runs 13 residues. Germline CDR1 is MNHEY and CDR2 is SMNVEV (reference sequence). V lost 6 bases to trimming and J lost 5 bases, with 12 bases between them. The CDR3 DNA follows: TGTGCCAGCAGCAGGGGAGAGGGAGATACGCAGTATTTT. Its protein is CASSRGEGDTQYF.

Here the CDR3 reads CASSEARLWEAFF. CDR3 DNA sequence: TGTGCCAGCAGTGAAGCGAGGCTTTGGGAAGCTTTCTTT. The V and J genes are TRBV2 and TRBJ1-1, with D unclear. CDR3 length: 13 amino acids. V was clipped by 0 bases and J by 8 bases, with 10 bases between them. Germline V lookup: CDR1 SNHLY, CDR2 FYNNEI.

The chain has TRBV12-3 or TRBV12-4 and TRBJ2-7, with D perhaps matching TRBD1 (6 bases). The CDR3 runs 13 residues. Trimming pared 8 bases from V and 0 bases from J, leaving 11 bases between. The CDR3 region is CASRDTLSYEQYF. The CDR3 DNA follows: TGTGCCAGCCGGGACACCCTCTCCTACGAGCAGTACTTC.

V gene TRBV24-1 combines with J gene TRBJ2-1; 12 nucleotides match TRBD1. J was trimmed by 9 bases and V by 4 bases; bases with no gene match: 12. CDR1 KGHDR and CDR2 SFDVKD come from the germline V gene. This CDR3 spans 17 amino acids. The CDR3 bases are TGTGCCACCAGTGACAGGGGGGGGACAGGGGGCTTCGGTGAGCAGTTCTTC. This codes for CATSDRGGTGGFGEQFF.

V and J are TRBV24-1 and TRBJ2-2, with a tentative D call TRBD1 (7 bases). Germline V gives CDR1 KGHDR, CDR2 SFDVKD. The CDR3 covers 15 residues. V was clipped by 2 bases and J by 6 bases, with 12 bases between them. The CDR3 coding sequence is TGTGCCACCAGTGATTCCGACAGGGAGGCCGGGGAGCTGTTTTTT. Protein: CATSDSDREAGELFF.

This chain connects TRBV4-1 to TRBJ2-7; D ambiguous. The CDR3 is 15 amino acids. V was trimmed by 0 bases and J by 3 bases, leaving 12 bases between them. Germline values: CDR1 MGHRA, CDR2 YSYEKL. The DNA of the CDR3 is TGCGCCAGCAGCCAAGATGTGGGCAGAGTCTACGAGCAGTACTTC. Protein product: CASSQDVGRVYEQYF.